The next 30 T cell receptor beta chains were all read from a single sample in a study of blood T cell repertoires in COVID-19. The method was immunoSEQ multiplex PCR; TCRdb's version includes in-frame clones alone and lacks a portion of them. The sample includes roughly 200,000 clones, 60% to 85% of them seen just once. Input material: peripheral blood. The receptors derive from a woman between 50 and 59 years old with active or convalescent COVID-19.

The chain couples TRBV7-2 to TRBJ1-6, with TRBD1 as a possible D gene (5 bases). The CDR3 spans 14 residues. The V and J ends lost 0 bases and 7 bases respectively, with 7 bases between them. CDR1 and CDR2 from the germline V gene are SGHTA and FQGNSA. The CDR3 is CASSLAPGNSPLHF. In DNA, the CDR3 is TGTGCCAGCAGCTTAGCCCCAGGGAATTCACCCCTCCACTTT.

The chain joins TRBV7-3 to TRBJ1-2, with TRBD1 as a possible D gene (5 bases). The CDR3 length is 13 residues. CDR1 is SGHTA, CDR2 FQGTGA, per germline. V was cut by 0 bases and J by 6 bases, with 8 bases left in between. The CDR3, as DNA: TGTGCCAGCAGCTTAACTGGCAGGGATGGCTACACCTTC. The encoded protein is CASSLTGRDGYTF.

This sequence joins TRBV7-9 and TRBJ2-3; the D gene is possibly TRBD2 (6 bases). There are 11 residues in the CDR3. Per the germline V gene, CDR1 is SEHNR and CDR2 is FQNEAQ (reference sequence). V was clipped by 5 bases and J by 8 bases, with 8 bases between them. In nucleotides, the CDR3 is TGTGCCAGCAGCCTGACTAGTACGCAGTATTTT. This encodes CASSLTSTQYF. Looking up the rest from reference TRBV7-9 and TRBJ2-3 gives the full variable domain: DTGVSQNPRHKITKRGQNVTFRCDPISEHNRLYWYRQTLGQGPEFLTYFQNEAQLEKSRLLSDRFSAERPKGSFSTLEIQRTEQGDSAMYLCASSLTSTQYFGPGTRLTVL.

The gene calls are TRBV4-3 and TRBJ2-2; the match to TRBD1 covers 7 bases. CDR1 and CDR2 (germline): LGHNA, YSLEER. The CDR3 covers 15 residues. The junction had 6 bases not matched to a gene; V was cut back by 2 bases and J by 6 bases. CDR3 loop: CASSQTDRAPGELFF. Written as DNA, the CDR3 is TGCGCCAGCAGCCAAACCGACAGGGCCCCCGGGGAGCTGTTTTTT.

The chain is built from TRBV5-1 and TRBJ1-1; no firm D call. Trimming removed 0 bases from V and 1 base from J, with 7 bases in between. CDR3 length equals 14 residues. CDR1 SGHRS and CDR2 YFSETQ come from the germline V gene. The CDR3 nucleotides are TGCGCCAGCAGCTTGGGACATCCGAACACTGAAGCTTTCTTT. This gives the protein CASSLGHPNTEAFF.

In its sample, this clone was seen once. The CDR3 loop is CSARLVNTQYF. Written as DNA, the CDR3 is TGCAGTGCTAGACTAGTCAATACGCAGTATTTT. The chain recombines TRBV20-1 with TRBJ2-3; no clear D. There are 11 residues in the CDR3. Trimming took off 2 bases at V and 7 bases at J, with 7 bases between the two ends. Germline V gene sequence: CDR1 DFQATT, CDR2 SNEGSKA (reference sequence).

V and J are TRBV7-6 and TRBJ1-1; 8 bases agree with TRBD1. J was trimmed by 5 bases and V by 1 base; bases with no gene match: 9. Germline lookup yields CDR1 SGHVS and CDR2 FNYEAQ. This CDR3 is built from 16 residues. CDR3 DNA sequence: TGTGCCAGCAGCTTAGTCGGGGACAGGATGGGGACTGAAGCTTTCTTT. It is translated as CASSLVGDRMGTEAFF.

The rearrangement uses TRBV25-1 and TRBJ2-1; 8 bases are shared with TRBD1. The germline V gene has CDR1 MGHDK and CDR2 SYGVNS. The CDR3 extends over 14 amino acids. Trimming cost V 3 bases and J 7 bases; bases outside gene matches: 5. CDR3 region: CASSDQGAWNEQFF. CDR3 in DNA: TGTGCCAGCAGTGATCAGGGGGCTTGGAATGAGCAGTTCTTC.

This chain uses TRBV11-2 with TRBJ1-1; D perhaps matches TRBD1 (5 bases). The CDR3 spans 14 residues. CDR1 and CDR2 from the germline V gene are SGHAT and FQNNGV. The V end was cut by 5 bases, the J end by 5 bases, with 15 bases between. The CDR3 loop is CASSIQVDRTEAFF. The DNA of the CDR3 is TGTGCCAGCAGCATACAGGTCGATCGGACTGAAGCTTTCTTT.

The rearrangement uses TRBV7-2 and TRBJ1-5; D not certain. V was pared by 2 bases and J by 0 bases, with 8 bases between. CDR1 and CDR2 (germline): SGHTA, FQGNSA. CDR3 size: 15 residues. Here the CDR3 DNA reads TGTGCCAGCAGCTTACGACAATTTAGCAATCAGCCCCAGCATTTT. It translates to CASSLRQFSNQPQHF.

The chain couples TRBV7-2 to TRBJ2-7, with 9 bases fitting TRBD2. J was trimmed by 1 base and V by 0 bases; bases with no gene match: 7. Germline CDR1 SGHTA, CDR2 FQGNSA. CDR3 size: 17 residues. The DNA of the CDR3 is TGTGCCAGCAGCTTAGCGGCTAGCGGGGTCACATCCTACGAGCAGTACTTC. Its protein is CASSLAASGVTSYEQYF.

The CDR3 loop is CASSGGKNTGELFF. In DNA form, the CDR3 reads TGTGCCAGTAGTGGAGGGAAGAACACCGGGGAGCTGTTTTTT. The J gene is TRBJ2-2, the V gene TRBV19, with D perhaps TRBD2 (6 bases). This CDR3 contains 14 residues. The ends were cut back, 5 bases at V and 1 base at J, with 8 bases in the middle. Germline CDR1 and CDR2: LNHDA and SQIVND (reference sequence).

This clone has just one count. The rearrangement links TRBV6-6 to TRBJ2-6; TRBD2 might be the D (7 bases). Germline V gene sequence: CDR1 MNHNY, CDR2 SVGAGI (reference sequence). The length of the CDR3 is 22 residues. V lost 5 bases, J lost 0 bases, and 29 bases lay in between. The CDR3 is CASSPPFGRPGRGLSGANVLTF. The CDR3 DNA reads TGTGCCAGCAGTCCACCCTTTGGGAGGCCCGGGCGGGGGCTCTCTGGGGCCAACGTCCTGACTTTC.

This chain connects TRBV6-2 or TRBV6-3 to TRBJ1-1, with 7 bases lining up with TRBD1. This CDR3 has 14 residues. CDR1 and CDR2 (germline): MNHEY, SVGEGT. V gave up 5 bases and J gave up 3 bases; unmatched junction bases: 6. The CDR3 is CASSRRGEDTEAFF. The CDR3 DNA is TGTGCCAGCAGTCGCAGGGGGGAGGACACTGAAGCTTTCTTT.

The rearrangement uses TRBV7-3 and TRBJ1-1; D is unclear. V was trimmed by 2 bases and J by 1 base, leaving 5 bases between them. The germline V gene has CDR1 SGHTA and CDR2 FQGTGA. The CDR3 sequence is 13 residues long. CDR3 coding DNA: TGTGCCAGCAGCTTACGACAGAACACTGAAGCTTTCTTT. Protein product: CASSLRQNTEAFF.

V is TRBV29-1 and J is TRBJ2-3; TRBD2 matches at 11 bases. CDR3 length: 13 amino acids. The germline gives CDR1 SQVTM, CDR2 ANQGSEA. V lost 6 bases to trimming and J lost 6 bases; unmatched junction nucleotides: 5. The DNA for the CDR3 is TGCAGCGTGGGGGGGACTAGCGGTGATACGCAGTATTTT. Translating gives CSVGGTSGDTQYF.

This clone was seen just once. The chain recombines TRBV5-1 with TRBJ2-7; D perhaps matches TRBD2 (5 bases). The V and J ends lost 3 bases and 1 base respectively, with 14 bases between them. This CDR3 comprises 15 residues. The germline gives CDR1 SGHRS, CDR2 YFSETQ. The CDR3 reads CASSSLPGKSYEQYF. DNA of the CDR3: TGCGCCAGCAGCTCCCTTCCGGGAAAGTCCTACGAGCAGTACTTC.

V is TRBV6-5 and J is TRBJ1-5; weak D call: TRBD1 (5 bases). Germline V gene lookup returns CDR1 MNHEY and CDR2 SVGAGI. This CDR3 has 16 residues. V lost 4 bases to trimming and J lost 1 base, with 14 bases between them. The CDR3 reads CASSSLGGLSNQPQHF. For the CDR3, the DNA is TGTGCCAGCAGTTCACTCGGGGGGTTGAGCAATCAGCCCCAGCATTTT.

This clone came up once. The chain carries TRBV5-4 and TRBJ1-1; 11 positions agree with TRBD1. V lost 3 bases to trimming and J lost 5 bases; unmatched junction nucleotides: 3. This CDR3 is built from 14 residues. The germline V gene encodes CDR1 SGHNT and CDR2 YYREEE (reference sequence). CDR3 nucleotides: TGTGCCAGCAGCTGGACAGGGGGCGGGACTGAAGCTTTCTTT. It is translated as CASSWTGGGTEAFF.

This clone came up a few times. This chain uses TRBV5-1 with TRBJ2-3; 8 nucleotides match TRBD2. Per germline, CDR1 SGHRS and CDR2 YFSETQ. The CDR3 runs 14 residues. V dropped 4 bases and J dropped 11; count of bases not matched to a gene: 12. CDR3 nucleotides: TGCGCCAGCAGCCCGGGAGGGGCTGGGGAGCGGCAGTATTTT. This gives the protein CASSPGGAGERQYF.

This chain uses TRBV5-1 with TRBJ2-7; perhaps TRBD1 as D (5 bases). Germline V gene data show CDR1 as SGHRS and CDR2 as YFSETQ. The V and J ends lost 0 bases and 4 bases respectively, with 14 bases between them. This CDR3 has 15 residues. Here the CDR3 DNA reads TGCGCCAGCAGCTTGGGCCCAGGGAATTCGTACGAGCAGTACTTC. Its translation is CASSLGPGNSYEQYF.

The chain couples TRBV28 to TRBJ2-3, with 9 bases fitting TRBD1. Germline values: CDR1 MDHEN, CDR2 SYDVKM. This CDR3 has 16 amino acids. After removal of 5 bases from V and 4 bases from J, the junction contained 10 bases not matched to a gene. CDR3 DNA: TGTGCCAGCAGTCCCGTCGGGGACAGGGCGGCAGATACGCAGTATTTT. Its translation is CASSPVGDRAADTQYF.

This sequence joins TRBV24-1 and TRBJ2-3, with 15 bases fitting TRBD2. The V gene end was trimmed by 8 bases and the J gene end by 4 bases; junction bases not matched to a gene: 9. The germline gives CDR1 KGHDR, CDR2 SFDVKD. The CDR3 runs 17 residues. The CDR3 loop reads CATTSGTSGRLSDTQYF. Here the CDR3 DNA reads TGTGCCACCACCTCCGGGACTAGCGGGAGGCTCTCAGATACGCAGTATTTT.

The V call is TRBV7-2, the J call TRBJ2-7, with 9 bases identical to TRBD2. The junction had 6 bases not matched to a gene; V was cut back by 1 base and J by 5 bases. CDR1 is SGHTA and CDR2 is FQGNSA in the germline V gene. The length of the CDR3 is 15 residues. The CDR3 spells CASSLDLAGNNEQYF. The DNA of the CDR3 is TGTGCCAGCAGCTTAGATCTAGCGGGAAACAACGAGCAGTACTTC. Full variable domain (missing parts from reference TRBV7-2 and TRBJ2-7): GAGVSQSPSNKVTEKGKDVELRCDPISGHTALYWYRQSLGQGLEFLIYFQGNSAPDKSGLPSDRFSAERTGGSVSTLTIQRTQQEDSAVYLCASSLDLAGNNEQYFGPGTRLTVT.

V and J are TRBV24-1 and TRBJ2-7; maybe TRBD2 (5 bases). The CDR3 contains 13 residues. V shed 11 bases and J shed 5 bases, with 18 bases lying between them. Germline CDR1 reads KGHDR; CDR2 reads SFDVKD. The CDR3, as DNA: TGTGCCAGCGCACTAGGCTTAATCCACGAGCAGTACTTC. Translated: CASALGLIHEQYF.

This clone was picked up one time. The V gene is TRBV4-2, the J gene TRBJ1-4; possibly TRBD1 for D (6 bases). The CDR3 length is 16 residues. The V end lost 4 bases, the J end lost 1 base, and 13 bases lay between the germline ends. Germline CDR1 LGHNA, CDR2 YNFKEQ. This CDR3 is CASSLGKGVTNEKLFF. Here the CDR3 DNA reads TGTGCCAGCAGCCTTGGAAAGGGGGTAACTAATGAAAAACTGTTTTTT.

This clone was picked up a small number of times. Other DNA sequences from this sample encode an identical CDR3 as well. The V call is TRBV6-2 or TRBV6-3, the J call TRBJ1-2, with TRBD1 matching over 8 bases. This CDR3 contains 16 residues. V dropped 2 bases and J dropped 4; count of bases not matched to a gene: 9. Germline V lookup: CDR1 MNHEY, CDR2 SVGEGT. The CDR3 protein is CASSYGTGQALYGYTF. In nucleotides, the CDR3 is TGTGCCAGCAGTTACGGCACGGGACAGGCCCTCTATGGCTACACCTTC.

The J gene is TRBJ2-1, the V gene TRBV30, with 8 nucleotides matching TRBD2. The trim removed 0 bases at V and 9 bases at J, leaving 7 bases unmatched. The CDR3 extends over 14 amino acids. The germline CDR1 and CDR2 sequences are GTSNPN and SVGIG (reference sequence). DNA for the CDR3: TGTGCCTGGAGTGTAGTGGTAGCGGGAAGTGAGCAGTTCTTC. Its protein product is CAWSVVVAGSEQFF. Looking up the rest from reference TRBV30 and TRBJ2-1 gives the full variable domain: SQTIHQWPATLVQPVGSPLSLECTVEGTSNPNLYWYRQAAGRGLQLLFYSVGIGQISSEVPQNLSASRPQDRQFILSSKKLLLSDSGFYLCAWSVVVAGSEQFFGPGTRLTVL.

V is TRBV6-2 or TRBV6-3 and J is TRBJ2-7, with TRBD2 matching over 7 bases. CDR3 size: 12 residues. V gave up 2 bases and J gave up 7 bases; unmatched junction bases: 2. Germline values: CDR1 MNHEY, CDR2 SVGEGT. CDR3 sequence (DNA): TGTGCCAGCAGTTACCCCGGGAGGGAGCAGTACTTC. Encoded protein: CASSYPGREQYF.

The V and J genes are TRBV2 and TRBJ2-3, with D possibly matching TRBD1 (6 bases). The germline V gene encodes CDR1 SNHLY and CDR2 FYNNEI. V shed 6 bases and J shed 2 bases, with 18 bases lying between them. This CDR3 contains 16 residues. The CDR3 nucleotides read TGTGCCAGCAGGCCACAGGGCGCTCTGTTCACAGATACGCAGTATTTT. Translation: CASRPQGALFTDTQYF.